This entry features one T cell receptor (beta chain) sequence. No antigen is known for it. This specimen comes from a study of shared clonotypes between healthy human individuals. For the study at large: Donor composition was a couple of women and a few men, aged 18 to 49. A donor's plate count was three for CD4 naive and three for CD4 memory; CD8 naive had two and CD8 memory one.

Whole-study findings and limits: Sample collection involved blood only; tissue repertoires are likely different.

This CDR3 comprises 15 residues. The V gene lost 6 bases and the J gene lost 3 bases, with 15 bases spanning the gap. In germline, CDR1 is MDHEN, CDR2 SYDVKM. The protocol was immunoSEQ multiplex PCR, while the TCRdb copy is restricted to in-frame clones and leaves out a portion. The table has 2 million to 2.5 million clones, over 90% seen once; the top ten hold 0.39%. Specimen: naive CD4+ T cells from PBMCs. Described subset: CD45RA+ positively selected. V and J are TRBV28 and TRBJ2-1, with D perhaps TRBD2 (5 bases). The TCR comes from a man between 18 and 35 years old in good health. Some clones in this sample may be carry-over from other donors' samples. The CDR3 DNA follows: TGTGCCAGCAGCCCGTCAGCGGCACGCTACAATGAGCAGTTCTTC. Its translation is CASSPSAARYNEQFF.